Given below is one T cell receptor (beta chain) in context. Its antigen is not known. This sample also contains other DNA sequences that code for the same CDR3. This record comes from a study of shared clonotypes between healthy human individuals. Turning to the study itself: In total, the donors were two women and a few men aged 18 to 49. The plates for each donor numbered three CD4 naive, three CD4 memory, two CD8 naive and one CD8 memory.

Points from the study as a whole: An expected dependence of interdonor clonotype sharing on sequencing depth was noted.

TCRdb keeps only in-frame clones here, not all; method: immunoSEQ multiplex PCR. The sample lists about 79,000 clones, around 57% occurring once. V dropped 5 bases and J dropped 7 bases, with 11 bases sitting between them. The V gene's germline CDR1 is SGHTA and CDR2 FQGNSA. This CDR3 has 12 amino acids. Sequenced sample: memory CD8+ T cells sorted from blood. Indicated subset: CD45RO+ cells pooled with CCR7-negative TemRA cells. This chain links TRBV7-2 with TRBJ1-2, with D uncertain. This TCR derives from a man aged 25-45 years in good health. CDR3 sequence (DNA): TGTGCCAGCAGCCCCCGGAGCACTGGCTACACCTTC. It encodes CASSPRSTGYTF.